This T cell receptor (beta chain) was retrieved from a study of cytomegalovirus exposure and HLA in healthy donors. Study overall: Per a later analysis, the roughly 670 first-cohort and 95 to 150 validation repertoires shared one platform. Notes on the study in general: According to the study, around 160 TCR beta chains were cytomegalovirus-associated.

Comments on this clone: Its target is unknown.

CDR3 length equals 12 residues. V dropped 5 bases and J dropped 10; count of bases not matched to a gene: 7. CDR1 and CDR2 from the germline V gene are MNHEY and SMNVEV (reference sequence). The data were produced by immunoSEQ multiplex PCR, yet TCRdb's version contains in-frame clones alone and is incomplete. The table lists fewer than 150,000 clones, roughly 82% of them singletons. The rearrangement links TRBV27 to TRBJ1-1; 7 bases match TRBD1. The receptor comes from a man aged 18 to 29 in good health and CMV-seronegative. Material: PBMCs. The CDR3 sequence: CASSPLQGRAFF. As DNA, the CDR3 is TGTGCCAGCAGTCCGCTACAGGGGCGAGCTTTCTTT.